Detailed here is one T cell receptor (beta chain). The data belong to a study of blood T cell repertoires in COVID-19. Assay: immunoSEQ multiplex PCR; the TCRdb copy retains only in-frame clones and omits some. Found here are some 39,000 clones, around 83% of them singletons; the top ten hold about 4.2%. The CDR3 covers 13 residues. Trimming took 4 bases from V and 7 from J; bases not matched to a gene: 5. CDR1 is SGHTA and CDR2 is FQGTGA in the germline V gene. This TCR came from a man in his sixties with acute or convalescent COVID-19. The V and J genes are TRBV7-3 and TRBJ2-7, with 9 bases fitting TRBD1. Sequencing was performed on peripheral blood. CDR3 coding DNA: TGTGCCAGCAGCTCGACAGGGGGTGGGGAGCAGTACTTC. Amino acids: CASSSTGGGEQYF. Complete variable domain (other parts from reference TRBV7-3 and TRBJ2-7): GAGVSQTPSNKVTEKGKYVELRCDPISGHTALYWYRQSLGQGPEFLIYFQGTGAADDSGLPNDRFFAVRPEGSVSTLKIQRTERGDSAVYLCASSSTGGGEQYFGPGTRLTVT.